This TCR beta chain comes out of a study of long-term antiretroviral therapy in people with HIV. Remarks on this clone: Its antigen is not identified.

An immunoSEQ assay, version v3.0, was performed at survey level. Generated by immunoSEQ multiplex PCR, the TCRdb table keeps only in-frame clones and is missing some. The data show about 16,000 clones, around three quarters seen once. The CDR3 sequence is 15 residues long. Germline V gene data show CDR1 as SEHNR and CDR2 as FQNEAQ (reference sequence). The V end lost 4 bases, the J end lost 3 bases, and 16 bases lay between the germline ends. Whole-study findings and limits: HIV repertoires had narrower CDR3 length ranges than controls. Transplant-donor-level diversity was not reached after ART, though diversity increased.

The chain couples TRBV7-9 to TRBJ2-7; D may be TRBD1 (6 bases). The origin of this receptor is a woman aged 50 to 60 with HIV. The sequencing here drew on unsorted PBMCs, taken 1.5 years before starting antiretroviral therapy. The CDR3 DNA is TGTGCCAGCAGCTGGACAGAACCGGGCCGCTACGAGCAGTACGTC. Protein sequence: CASSWTEPGRYEQYV.